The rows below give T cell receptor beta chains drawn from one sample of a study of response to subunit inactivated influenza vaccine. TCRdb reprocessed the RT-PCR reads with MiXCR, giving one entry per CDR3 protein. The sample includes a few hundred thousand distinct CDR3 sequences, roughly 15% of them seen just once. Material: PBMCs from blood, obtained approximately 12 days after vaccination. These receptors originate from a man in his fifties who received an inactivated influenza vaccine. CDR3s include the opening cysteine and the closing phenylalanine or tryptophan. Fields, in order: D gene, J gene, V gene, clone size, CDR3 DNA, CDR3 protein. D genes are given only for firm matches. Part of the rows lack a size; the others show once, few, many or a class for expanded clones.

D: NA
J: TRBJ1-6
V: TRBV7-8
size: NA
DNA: TGTGCCAGCAGCAAAAACAGGGTATCCCCACATAATTCACCCCTCCACTTT
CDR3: CASSKNRVSPHNSPLHF

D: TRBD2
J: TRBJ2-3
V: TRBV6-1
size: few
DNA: TGTGCCAGCAGACCGGGACTAGCGGCCACGGGTACGCAGTATTTT
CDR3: CASRPGLAATGTQYF

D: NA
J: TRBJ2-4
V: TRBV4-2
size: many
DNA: TGTGCCAGCAGCCAAGGCGGGATCCACGGGAACATTCAGTACTTC
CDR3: CASSQGGIHGNIQYF

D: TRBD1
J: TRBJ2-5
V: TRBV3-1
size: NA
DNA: TGTGCCAGCAGCCCCTGGGACAGGTCCAAAGAGACCCAGTACTTC
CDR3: CASSPWDRSKETQYF

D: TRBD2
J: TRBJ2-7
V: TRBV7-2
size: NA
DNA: TGTGCCAGCAGCTTCGAGCGGGACCGGTACGAGCAGTACTTC
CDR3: CASSFERDRYEQYF

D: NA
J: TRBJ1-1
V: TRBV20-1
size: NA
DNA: TGCAGTGCTAGTGAATTTGGCGGGAACACTGAAGCTTTCTTT
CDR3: CSASEFGGNTEAFF

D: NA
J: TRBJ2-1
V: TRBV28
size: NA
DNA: TGTGCCAGCAGTAGGTTTCGGGTAGCTACGGGAGCCAGGGGCCGATACAATGAGCAGTTCTTC
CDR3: CASSRFRVATGARGRYNEQFF

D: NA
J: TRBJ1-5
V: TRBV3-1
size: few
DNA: TGTGCCAGCAGCCCAAGAGGGGCCAGGGACAATCAGCCCCAGCATTTT
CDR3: CASSPRGARDNQPQHF

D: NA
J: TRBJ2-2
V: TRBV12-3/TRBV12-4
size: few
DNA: TGTGCCAGCAGTTTAATCCCAGGTTTCGGGGAGCTGTTTTTT
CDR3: CASSLIPGFGELFF

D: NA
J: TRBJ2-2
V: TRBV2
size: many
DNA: TGTGCCAGCAGTGAAGCGCTTCGGTGGCAGGGGGGCCACGCGAACACCGGGGAGCTGTTTTTT
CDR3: CASSEALRWQGGHANTGELFF

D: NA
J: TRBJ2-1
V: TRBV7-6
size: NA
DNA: TGTGCCAGCAGCACTAGACTAGACAATGCGCAGTTCTTC
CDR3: CASSTRLDNAQFF

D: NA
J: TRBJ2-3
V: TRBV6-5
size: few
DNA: TGTGCCAGCAGTTACTCTGCTGGGCGCACAGATACGCAGTATTTT
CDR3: CASSYSAGRTDTQYF

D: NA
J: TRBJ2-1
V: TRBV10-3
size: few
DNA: TGTGCCATCAGTGAGTCCAATAGAGCAGCACCCAATGAGCAGTTCTTC
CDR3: CAISESNRAAPNEQFF

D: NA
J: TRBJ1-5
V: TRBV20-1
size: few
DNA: TGCAGTGCTAGGCCTCAGAGGACAGCGGTACAGCCCCAGCATTTT
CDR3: CSARPQRTAVQPQHF

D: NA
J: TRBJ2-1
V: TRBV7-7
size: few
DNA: TGTGCCAGCAGCTTAAAGGCGGGTGGGAATGAGCAGTTCTTC
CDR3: CASSLKAGGNEQFF

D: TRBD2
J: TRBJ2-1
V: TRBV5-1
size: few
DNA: TGCGCCAGCAGCTTGGCGGCTAGCGGGAGAGACGAGCAGTTCTTC
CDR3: CASSLAASGRDEQFF

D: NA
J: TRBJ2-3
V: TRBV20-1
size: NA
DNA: TGCAGTGCCCCATGGCCGGGTCAGTTCACAGATACGCAGTATTTT
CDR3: CSAPWPGQFTDTQYF

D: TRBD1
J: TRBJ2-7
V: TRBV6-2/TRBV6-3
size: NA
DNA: TGTGCCAGCAGTACCCAGGGACAGGGGGCGGACGAGCAGTACTTC
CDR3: CASSTQGQGADEQYF

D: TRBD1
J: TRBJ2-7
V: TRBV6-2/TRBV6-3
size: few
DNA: TGTGCCAGCAGTTACTCACCCCGGGACAGGGGGTTGGGCGAGCAGTACTTC
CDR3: CASSYSPRDRGLGEQYF

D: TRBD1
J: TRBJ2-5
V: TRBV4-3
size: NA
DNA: TGCGCCAGCAGCCAAGGTGTCGGGACAGGGGAGGGAAAGACCCAGTACTTC
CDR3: CASSQGVGTGEGKTQYF

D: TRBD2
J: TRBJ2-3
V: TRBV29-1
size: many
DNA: TGCAGCGTGGATCGGACTAGCGGGAGCTTAGGTACGCAGTATTTT
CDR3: CSVDRTSGSLGTQYF

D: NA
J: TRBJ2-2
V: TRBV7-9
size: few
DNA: TGTGCCAGCAGCTTAGGGTCCCAGGCCACCGGGGAGCTGTTTTTT
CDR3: CASSLGSQATGELFF

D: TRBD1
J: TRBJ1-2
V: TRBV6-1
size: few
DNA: TGTGCCAGCAGTGAACTGGAAGGGACAGGGCTCTATGGCTACACCTTC
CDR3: CASSELEGTGLYGYTF

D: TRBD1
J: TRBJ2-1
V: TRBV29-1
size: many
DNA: TGCAGCGCTGGGGGAGGACAGGGGTCCAATGAGCAGTTCTTC
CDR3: CSAGGGQGSNEQFF

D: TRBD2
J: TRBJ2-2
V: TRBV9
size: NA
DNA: TGTGCCAGCACTCAACTAAGCGGGGGGGCCGGAGCCGGGGAGCTGTTTTTT
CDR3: CASTQLSGGAGAGELFF

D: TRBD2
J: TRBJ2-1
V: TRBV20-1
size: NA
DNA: TGCAGTGCCGGGGGACTAGCGGATTACAATGAGCAGTTCTTC
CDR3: CSAGGLADYNEQFF

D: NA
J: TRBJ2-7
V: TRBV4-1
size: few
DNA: TGCGCCAGCAGCCCACCGAACAGGGACGAGCAGTACTTC
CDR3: CASSPPNRDEQYF

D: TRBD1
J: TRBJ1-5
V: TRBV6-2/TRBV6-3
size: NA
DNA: TGTGCCAGCAGCCAAGGGACAGGGGGCCTTAATCAGCCCCAGCATTTT
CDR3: CASSQGTGGLNQPQHF

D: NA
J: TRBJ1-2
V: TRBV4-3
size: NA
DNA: TGCGCCAGCAGCCAAGATACGCAGATCTATGGCTACACCTTC
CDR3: CASSQDTQIYGYTF

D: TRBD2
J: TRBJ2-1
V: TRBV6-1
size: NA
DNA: TGTGCCAGCAGACTAAGCGGGGTTGACTCCACTGAGCAGTTCTTC
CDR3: CASRLSGVDSTEQFF

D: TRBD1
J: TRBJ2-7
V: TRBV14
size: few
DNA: TGTGCCAGCAGCCTTTGGGACAGGGGGCGAGACGAGCAGTACTTC
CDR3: CASSLWDRGRDEQYF

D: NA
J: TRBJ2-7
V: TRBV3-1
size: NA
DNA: TGTGCCAGCAGCCAAGGTCCCCGACAGTACTACGAGCAGTACTTC
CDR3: CASSQGPRQYYEQYF

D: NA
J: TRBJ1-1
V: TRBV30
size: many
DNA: TGTGCCTGGAGTAGGCCGGGGAGGAACACTGAAGCTTTCTTT
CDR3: CAWSRPGRNTEAFF

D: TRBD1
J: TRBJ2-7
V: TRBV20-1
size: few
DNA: TGCAGTGCTACCGGGACAGGGGCGGGGGAGCAGTACTTC
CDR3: CSATGTGAGEQYF

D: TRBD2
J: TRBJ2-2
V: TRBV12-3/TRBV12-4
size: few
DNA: TGTGCCAGCACCCCTAGCGGGGTAGCGAACACCGGGGAGCTGTTTTTT
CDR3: CASTPSGVANTGELFF

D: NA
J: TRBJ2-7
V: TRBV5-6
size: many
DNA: TGTGCCAGCAGCTTCTGGACTCCGTACGAGCAGTACTTC
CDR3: CASSFWTPYEQYF

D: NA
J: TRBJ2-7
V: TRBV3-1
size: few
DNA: TGTGCCAGCAGCCACCAATACGAGCAGTACTTC
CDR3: CASSHQYEQYF

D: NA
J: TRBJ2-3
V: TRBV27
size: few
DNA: TGTGCCAGCAGTTCCCCCCTATACACAGATACGCAGTATTTT
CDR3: CASSSPLYTDTQYF

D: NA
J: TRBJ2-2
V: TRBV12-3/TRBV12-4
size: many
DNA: TGTGCCAGCAGTTTAGTTGGGCAACCCGGGGAGCTGTTTTTT
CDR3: CASSLVGQPGELFF

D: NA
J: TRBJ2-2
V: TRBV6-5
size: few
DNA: TGTGCCAGCAGTTCAGATCTGACCGCCGGGGAGCTGTTTTTT
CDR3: CASSSDLTAGELFF

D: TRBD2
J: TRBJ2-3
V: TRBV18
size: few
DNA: TGTGCCAGCTCACGCCGGACTAGCGGGGACACAGATACGCAGTATTTT
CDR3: CASSRRTSGDTDTQYF

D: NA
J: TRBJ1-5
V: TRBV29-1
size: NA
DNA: TGCAGCGTTGATTACGGTATTGGTCAGCCCCAGCATTTT
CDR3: CSVDYGIGQPQHF

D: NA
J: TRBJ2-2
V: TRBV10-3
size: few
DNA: TGTGCCATCAGTAACGAGGGGGTTCCGAACACCGGGGAGCTGTTTTTT
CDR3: CAISNEGVPNTGELFF

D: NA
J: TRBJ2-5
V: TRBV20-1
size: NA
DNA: TGCAGTGCTCGAAAGACAGGACTCGAGACCCAGTACTTC
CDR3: CSARKTGLETQYF

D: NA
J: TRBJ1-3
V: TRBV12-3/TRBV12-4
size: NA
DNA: TGTGCCAGCAGTCCACCCCCGATAACTACTGGAAACACCATATATTTT
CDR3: CASSPPPITTGNTIYF

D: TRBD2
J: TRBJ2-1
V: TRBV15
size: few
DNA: TGTGCCACCAGCAGAGATTGGGGGGGTGGGCAGTTCTTC
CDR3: CATSRDWGGGQFF

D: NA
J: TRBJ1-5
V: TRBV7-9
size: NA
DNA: TGTGCCAGCAGCTTAGAGGGGTTCGGTCAGCCCCAGCATTTT
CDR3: CASSLEGFGQPQHF

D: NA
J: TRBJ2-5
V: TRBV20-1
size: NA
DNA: TGCAGTGCAGGGACCAGACGGACCCAAGAGACCCAGTACTTC
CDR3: CSAGTRRTQETQYF